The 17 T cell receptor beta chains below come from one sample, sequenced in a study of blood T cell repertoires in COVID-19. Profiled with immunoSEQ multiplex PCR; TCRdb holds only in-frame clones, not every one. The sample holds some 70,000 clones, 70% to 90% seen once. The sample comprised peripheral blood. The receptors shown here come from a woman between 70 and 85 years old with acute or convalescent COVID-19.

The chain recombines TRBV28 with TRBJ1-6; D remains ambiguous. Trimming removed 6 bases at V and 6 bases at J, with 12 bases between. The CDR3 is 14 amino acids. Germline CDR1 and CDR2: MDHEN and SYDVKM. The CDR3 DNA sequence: TGTGCCAGCAGGGTGACAAGGCGTAATTCACCCCTCCACTTT. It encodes CASRVTRRNSPLHF.

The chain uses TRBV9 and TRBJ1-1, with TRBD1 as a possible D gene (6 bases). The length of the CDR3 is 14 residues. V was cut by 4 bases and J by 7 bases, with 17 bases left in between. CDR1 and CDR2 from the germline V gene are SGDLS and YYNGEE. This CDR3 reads CASSPRGEGGEAFF. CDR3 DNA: TGTGCCAGCAGCCCGAGGGGAGAAGGGGGTGAAGCTTTCTTT.

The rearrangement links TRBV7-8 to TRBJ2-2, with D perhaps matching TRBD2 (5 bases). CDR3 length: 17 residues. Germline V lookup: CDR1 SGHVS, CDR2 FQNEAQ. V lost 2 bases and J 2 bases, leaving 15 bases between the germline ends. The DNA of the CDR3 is TGTGCCAGCAGCTTAAACATCGGTCGGGGAAACACCGGGGAGCTGTTTTTT. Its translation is CASSLNIGRGNTGELFF. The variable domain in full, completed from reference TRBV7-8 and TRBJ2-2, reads GAGVSQSPRYKVAKRGQDVALRCDPISGHVSLFWYQQALGQGPEFLTYFQNEAQLDKSGLPSDRFFAERPEGSVSTLKIQRTQQEDSAVYLCASSLNIGRGNTGELFFGEGSRLTVL.

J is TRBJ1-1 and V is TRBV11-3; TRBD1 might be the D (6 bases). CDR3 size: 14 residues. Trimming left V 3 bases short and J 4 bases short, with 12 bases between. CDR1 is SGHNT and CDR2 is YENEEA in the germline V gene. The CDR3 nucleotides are TGTGCCAGCAGCTTGGGGGCAGATAGCACTGAAGCTTTCTTT. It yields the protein CASSLGADSTEAFF.

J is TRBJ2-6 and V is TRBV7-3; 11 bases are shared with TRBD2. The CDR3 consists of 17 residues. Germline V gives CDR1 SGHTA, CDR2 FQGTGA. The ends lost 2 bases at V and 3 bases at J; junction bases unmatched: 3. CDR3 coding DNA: TGTGCCAGCAGCTTAGAACTAGCGGGAGTTGGGGCCAACGTCCTGACTTTC. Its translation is CASSLELAGVGANVLTF.

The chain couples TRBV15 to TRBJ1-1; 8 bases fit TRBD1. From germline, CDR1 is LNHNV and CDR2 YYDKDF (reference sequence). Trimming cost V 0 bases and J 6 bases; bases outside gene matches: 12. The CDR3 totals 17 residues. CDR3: CATSRDPGRGRTAEAFF. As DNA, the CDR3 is TGTGCCACCAGCAGAGATCCGGGCAGGGGGCGAACGGCTGAAGCTTTCTTT.

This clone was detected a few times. The CDR3 DNA reads TGTGCCAGCAGTGACGGGACAGGGGGCGCAGATACGCAGTATTTT. Amino acids: CASSDGTGGADTQYF. This chain connects TRBV6-4 to TRBJ2-3; 12 nucleotides match TRBD1. The CDR3 is 15 amino acids. V lost 2 bases and J lost 4; bases outside the gene matches: 1. Germline loops: CDR1 MRHNA, CDR2 SNTAGT.

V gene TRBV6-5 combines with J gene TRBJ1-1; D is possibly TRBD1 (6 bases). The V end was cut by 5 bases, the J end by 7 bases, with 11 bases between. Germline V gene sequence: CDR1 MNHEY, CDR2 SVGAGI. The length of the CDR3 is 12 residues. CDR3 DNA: TGTGCCAGCAGTCACAGGGAAGGTGAAGCTTTCTTT. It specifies CASSHREGEAFF.

CDR3 in DNA: TGTGCCAGCAGCCCGGGGGGCTACTACGAGCAGTACTTC. The encoded protein is CASSPGGYYEQYF. The chain uses TRBV9 and TRBJ2-7; tentatively, D is TRBD2 (7 bases). The CDR3 spans 13 residues. Trimming stripped 4 bases from V and 3 bases from J, with 11 bases between. Germline assignment: CDR1 SGDLS and CDR2 YYNGEE.

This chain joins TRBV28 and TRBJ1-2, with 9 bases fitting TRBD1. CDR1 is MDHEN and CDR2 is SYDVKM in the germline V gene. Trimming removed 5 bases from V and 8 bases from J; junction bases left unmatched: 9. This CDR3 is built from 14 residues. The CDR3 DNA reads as TGTGCCAGCAGTACACACAGGGGGCTGGGGGGCTACACCTTC. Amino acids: CASSTHRGLGGYTF.

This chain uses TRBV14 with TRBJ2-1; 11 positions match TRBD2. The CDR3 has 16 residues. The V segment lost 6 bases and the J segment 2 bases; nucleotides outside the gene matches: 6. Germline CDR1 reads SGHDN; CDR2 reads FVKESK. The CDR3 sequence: CASRPGLAGTYNEQFF. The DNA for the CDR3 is TGTGCCAGCAGGCCTGGACTAGCGGGTACCTACAATGAGCAGTTCTTC.

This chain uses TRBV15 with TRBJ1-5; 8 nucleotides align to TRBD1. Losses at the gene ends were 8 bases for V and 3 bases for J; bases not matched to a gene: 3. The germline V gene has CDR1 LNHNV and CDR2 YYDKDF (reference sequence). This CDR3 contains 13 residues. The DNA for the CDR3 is TGTGCCACCGGGACAGGCCACAATCAGCCCCAGCATTTT. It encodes CATGTGHNQPQHF.

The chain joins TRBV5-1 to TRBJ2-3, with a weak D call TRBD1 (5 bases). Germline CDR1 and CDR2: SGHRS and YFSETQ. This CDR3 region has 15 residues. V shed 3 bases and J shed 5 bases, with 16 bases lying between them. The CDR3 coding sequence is TGCGCCAGCAGCTACAGGACCCTCAAACAAGATACGCAGTATTTT. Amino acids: CASSYRTLKQDTQYF.

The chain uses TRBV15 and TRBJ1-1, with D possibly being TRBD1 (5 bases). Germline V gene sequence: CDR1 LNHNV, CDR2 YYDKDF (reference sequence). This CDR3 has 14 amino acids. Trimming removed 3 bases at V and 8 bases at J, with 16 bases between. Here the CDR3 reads CATSRGPVGREAFF. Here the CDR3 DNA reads TGTGCCACCAGCAGGGGGCCAGTGGGGCGGGAAGCTTTCTTT.

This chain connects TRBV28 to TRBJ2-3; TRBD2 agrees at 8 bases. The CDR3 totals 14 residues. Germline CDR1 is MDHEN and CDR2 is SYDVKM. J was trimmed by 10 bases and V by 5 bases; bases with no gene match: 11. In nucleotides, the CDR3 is TGTGCCAGCAGTGAGGTGGGCGGGAGGCCCCCGCAGTATTTT. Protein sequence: CASSEVGGRPPQYF.

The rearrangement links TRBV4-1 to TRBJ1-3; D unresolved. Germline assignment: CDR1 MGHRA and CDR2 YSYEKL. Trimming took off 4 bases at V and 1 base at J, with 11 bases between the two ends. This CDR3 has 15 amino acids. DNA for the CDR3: TGCGCCAGCAGCCCCTGGGCAAGTTCTGGAAACACCATATATTTT. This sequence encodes CASSPWASSGNTIYF.

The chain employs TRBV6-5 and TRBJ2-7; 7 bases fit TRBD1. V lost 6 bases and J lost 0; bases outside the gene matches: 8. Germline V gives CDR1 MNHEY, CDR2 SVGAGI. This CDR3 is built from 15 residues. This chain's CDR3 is CASSRTGRSSYEQYF. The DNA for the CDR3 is TGTGCCAGCAGCCGGACAGGAAGGAGCTCCTACGAGCAGTACTTC.